The 5 T cell receptor beta chains listed next were all sequenced from one sample in a study of cytomegalovirus exposure and HLA in healthy donors. Vbeta (60) and Jbeta (13) primers were used in the PCR. The protocol was immunoSEQ multiplex PCR, while the TCRdb copy is restricted to in-frame clones and leaves out a portion. The profile shows approximately 61,000 clones, about 81% of them singletons. Specimen: PBMCs. These receptors all come from a man in his fifties or sixties in good health and CMV-seropositive.

This clone came up once. The rearrangement joins TRBV2 to TRBJ2-2; D is ambiguous. V was pared by 6 bases and J by 6 bases, with 8 bases between. The CDR3 length is 12 residues. Germline-derived CDR1 and CDR2 are SNHLY and FYNNEI. As DNA, the CDR3 is TGTGCCAGCAGCTCAGTGGCCGGGGAGCTGTTTTTT. Protein: CASSSVAGELFF.

The chain joins TRBV27 to TRBJ1-5, with D perhaps matching TRBD1 (6 bases). Germline CDR1 MNHEY, CDR2 SMNVEV (reference sequence). V was cut by 5 bases and J by 1 base, with 12 bases left in between. The CDR3 has 15 amino acids. This chain's CDR3 is CASSPRGGSNQPQHF. In DNA, the CDR3 is TGTGCCAGCAGTCCGAGGGGGGGAAGCAATCAGCCCCAGCATTTT.

The count of this clone is one. The rearrangement uses TRBV27 and TRBJ2-1; the match to TRBD1 covers 8 bases. CDR3 length: 14 amino acids. V was clipped by 7 bases and J by 6 bases; unmatched bases: 8. Germline assignment: CDR1 MNHEY and CDR2 SMNVEV (reference sequence). The CDR3 nucleotides are TGTGCCAGCAACCGGCAGGGGGCGCCCAATGAGCAGTTCTTC. Protein: CASNRQGAPNEQFF.

The V gene is TRBV18, the J gene TRBJ2-5; TRBD2 might be the D (5 bases). Germline lookup yields CDR1 KGHSH and CDR2 LQKENI. Trimming removed 2 bases from V and 4 bases from J, with 14 bases in between. The CDR3 extends over 15 amino acids. This CDR3 is CASSPAERRAETQYF. In DNA, the CDR3 is TGTGCCAGCTCACCAGCAGAGCGGCGGGCAGAGACCCAGTACTTC.

The chain employs TRBV7-9 and TRBJ1-1; D possibly corresponds to TRBD1 (6 bases). From germline, CDR1 is SEHNR and CDR2 FQNEAQ (reference sequence). This CDR3 is 14 amino acids long. V lost 5 bases and J 3 bases, leaving 13 bases between the germline ends. The CDR3 spells CASSVIQGDTEAFF. CDR3 DNA sequence: TGTGCCAGCAGCGTAATACAGGGTGACACTGAAGCTTTCTTT.